What follows are 20 T cell receptor beta chains derived from one specimen sequenced in a study of cytomegalovirus exposure and HLA in healthy donors. 60 Vbeta and 13 Jbeta primers were used in PCR. Measured with immunoSEQ multiplex PCR; TCRdb has only the in-frame clones, and not every one. The sample lists fewer than 110,000 clones, approximately 70% occurring once. Material for sequencing was PBMCs. The receptor source for this set is a woman aged 50 to 60 in good health and CMV-seronegative.

V is TRBV7-9 and J is TRBJ2-5; TRBD1 aligns across 7 bases. CDR1 is SEHNR, CDR2 FQNEAQ, per germline (reference sequence). V shed 5 bases and J 3 bases; nucleotides not matched to a gene: 3. The length of the CDR3 is 13 residues. CDR3: CASSPTGKETQYF. The DNA for the CDR3 is TGTGCCAGCAGCCCGACAGGGAAAGAGACCCAGTACTTC.

The genes are TRBV28 and TRBJ2-3, with D hard to call. This CDR3 has 16 amino acids. The germline gives CDR1 MDHEN, CDR2 SYDVKM. The V and J ends lost 6 bases and 2 bases respectively, with 18 bases between them. CDR3 protein: CASRGLIALITDTQYF. CDR3 coding DNA: TGTGCCAGCAGGGGTCTTATAGCCCTCATCACAGATACGCAGTATTTT.

The chain joins TRBV7-2 to TRBJ1-6; D gene ambiguous. Trimming took 3 bases from V and 6 from J, leaving 9 bases between them. In germline, CDR1 is SGHTA, CDR2 FQGNSA. This CDR3 has 14 amino acids. This CDR3 reads CASSLRLINSPLHF. In nucleotides, the CDR3 is TGTGCCAGCAGCTTGAGACTGATTAATTCACCCCTCCACTTT. Using reference TRBV7-2 and TRBJ1-6 for the parts outside the CDR3, the full variable domain is GAGVSQSPSNKVTEKGKDVELRCDPISGHTALYWYRQSLGQGLEFLIYFQGNSAPDKSGLPSDRFSAERTGGSVSTLTIQRTQQEDSAVYLCASSLRLINSPLHFGNGTRLTVT.

The chain's CDR3 is CASTESGASSCEQYF. The CDR3 bases are TGTGCCAGCACCGAGTCGGGAGCTTCTTCATGCGAGCAGTACTTC. This sequence joins TRBV21-1 and TRBJ2-7; the table's D call TRBD2 went unverified against the DNA. TRBV21-1 represents a pseudogene. The CDR3 totals 15 residues.

This chain connects TRBV28 to TRBJ2-3, with 8 bases lining up with TRBD1. V lost 7 bases and J lost 3; bases outside the gene matches: 12. Germline CDR1 and CDR2: MDHEN and SYDVKM. The CDR3 is made up of 16 amino acids. The CDR3 sequence is CASMTRTGKKTDTQYF. CDR3 DNA sequence: TGTGCCAGCATGACCAGGACAGGGAAAAAGACAGATACGCAGTATTTT. Full variable domain (outside the CDR3, taken from reference TRBV28 and TRBJ2-3): DVKVTQSSRYLVKRTGEKVFLECVQDMDHENMFWYRQDPGLGLRLIYFSYDVKMKEKGDIPEGYSVSREKKERFSLILESASTNQTSMYLCASMTRTGKKTDTQYFGPGTRLTVL.

The rearrangement joins TRBV6-1 to TRBJ1-1; 7 nucleotides line up with TRBD1. CDR1 is MNHNS, CDR2 SASEGT, per germline. The CDR3 loop spans 16 amino acids. J gave up 0 bases and V 2 bases, and 6 bases lay outside the gene matches. The CDR3 here is CASSEMSTGLNTEAFF. In DNA form, the CDR3 reads TGTGCCAGCAGTGAAATGTCGACAGGGTTGAACACTGAAGCTTTCTTT.

The V call is TRBV5-6, the J call TRBJ1-2; a weak D match, TRBD1 (5 bases). V lost 6 bases and J lost 4, with 13 bases in between. The CDR3 runs to 13 residues. Germline CDR1 and CDR2: SGHDT and YYEEEE. CDR3 residues: CASNPDTSYGYTF. The CDR3 DNA reads as TGTGCCAGCAACCCGGACACCTCCTATGGCTACACCTTC.

This chain links TRBV5-1 with TRBJ1-5; weak D call: TRBD1 (6 bases). Germline V lookup: CDR1 SGHRS, CDR2 YFSETQ. The CDR3 runs to 14 residues. Trimming pared 0 bases from V and 3 bases from J, leaving 7 bases between. CDR3: CASSLGQDNQPQHF. The CDR3 DNA sequence: TGCGCCAGCAGCTTGGGACAGGACAATCAGCCCCAGCATTTT. The whole variable domain, remainder taken from reference TRBV5-1 and TRBJ1-5, is KAGVTQTPRYLIKTRGQQVTLSCSPISGHRSVSWYQQTPGQGLQFLFEYFSETQRNKGNFPGRFSGRQFSNSRSEMNVSTLELGDSALYLCASSLGQDNQPQHFGDGTRLSIL.

V gene TRBV10-3 combines with J gene TRBJ2-3; 10 bases map to TRBD1. Germline V CDR1 and CDR2: ENHRY, SYGVKD. Germline trimming cut 6 bases from V and 1 base from J; bases unmatched to any gene: 4. The CDR3 loop spans 15 amino acids. As DNA, the CDR3 is TGTGCCATCAGGGACGGACAGGGGGGCACAGATACGCAGTATTTT. Protein: CAIRDGQGGTDTQYF.

The chain employs TRBV4-1 and TRBJ1-5; 7 bases agree with TRBD1. V lost 4 bases, J lost 0 bases, and 12 bases stayed unmatched. Germline lookup yields CDR1 MGHRA and CDR2 YSYEKL. The CDR3 extends over 18 amino acids. Written as DNA, the CDR3 is TGCGCCAGCAGCCCACAGGCAGGGGGAGTCTATAGCAATCAGCCCCAGCATTTT. Translated: CASSPQAGGVYSNQPQHF.

This chain connects TRBV27 to TRBJ1-1; D is unclear. V lost 3 bases, J lost 5 bases, and 10 bases lay in between. Germline V CDR1 and CDR2: MNHEY, SMNVEV (reference sequence). The CDR3 extends over 13 amino acids. CDR3 amino acids: CASSFAARTEAFF. The CDR3 DNA reads TGTGCCAGCAGTTTCGCGGCCCGAACTGAAGCTTTCTTT.

The CDR3 protein is CASSSRRGGRGWETQYF. DNA for the CDR3: TGTGCCAGCAGTTCTCGACGGGGGGGGCGCGGTTGGGAGACCCAGTACTTC. This chain links TRBV28 with TRBJ2-5; 8 bases line up with TRBD2. Germline V CDR1 and CDR2: MDHEN, SYDVKM. The CDR3 has 17 amino acids. V shed 4 bases and J 5 bases; nucleotides not matched to a gene: 15.

This clone has only a few counts. This chain uses TRBV6-5 with TRBJ1-1, with D perhaps matching TRBD1 (6 bases). Germline V gives CDR1 MNHEY, CDR2 SVGAGI. The V and J ends lost 7 bases and 2 bases respectively, with 11 bases between them. This CDR3 comprises 13 residues. In DNA, the CDR3 is TGTGCCAGCATTGGCAGGGGAAACACTGAAGCTTTCTTT. Encoded protein: CASIGRGNTEAFF.

This clone was seen more than once but under ten times. The CDR3, as DNA: TGCGCCAGCAGCCAAGATAGCCTAGTAGGTGAAAAACTGTTTTTT. This gives the protein CASSQDSLVGEKLFF. The chain employs TRBV4-1 and TRBJ1-4; D gene ambiguous. Per germline, CDR1 MGHRA and CDR2 YSYEKL. This CDR3 comprises 15 residues. The V and J ends lost 0 bases and 7 bases respectively, with 12 bases between them.

The chain couples TRBV28 to TRBJ2-7; TRBD1 is a possible D gene (6 bases). Trimming pared 4 bases from V and 2 bases from J, leaving 12 bases between. The CDR3 sequence is 14 residues long. Germline V gives CDR1 MDHEN, CDR2 SYDVKM. CDR3 residues: CASSSGQLPYEQYF. The CDR3 DNA sequence: TGTGCCAGCAGTTCAGGACAGTTACCCTACGAGCAGTACTTC.

The genes are TRBV5-1 and TRBJ1-2; 8 nucleotides line up with TRBD1. The CDR3 runs to 15 residues. The V and J ends lost 4 bases and 8 bases, in that order; junction bases with no gene match: 13. CDR1 is SGHRS, CDR2 YFSETQ, per germline. The CDR3 DNA follows: TGCGCCAGCAGCGCCGGGACAGGAAAAGTGGAAGGCTACACCTTC. Translating it yields CASSAGTGKVEGYTF.

CDR3 loop: CASKSSSDLSGTQYF. Here the CDR3 DNA reads TGTGCCAGCAAGTCTTCTAGCGACCTTAGTGGGACCCAGTACTTC. This chain connects TRBV28 to TRBJ2-5, with a weak D call TRBD2 (6 bases). Trimming removed 7 bases from V and 7 bases from J, with 22 bases in between. Germline V lookup: CDR1 MDHEN, CDR2 SYDVKM. This CDR3 comprises 15 residues.

There are a few counts of this clone. The genes are TRBV19 and TRBJ2-5, with D possibly being TRBD1 (6 bases). This CDR3 region has 17 residues. CDR1 LNHDA and CDR2 SQIVND come from the germline V gene (reference sequence). V was shortened by 8 bases and J by 7 bases, with 29 bases between the two germline ends. The CDR3 spells CASSQGKGTGRVRTQYF. DNA for the CDR3: TGTGCCAGTTCCCAGGGGAAGGGAACTGGGCGGGTGAGGACCCAGTACTTC. Supplemented by reference TRBV19 and TRBJ2-5, the full variable domain reads DGGITQSPKYLFRKEGQNVTLSCEQNLNHDAMYWYRQDPGQGLRLIYYSQIVNDFQKGDIAEGYSVSREKKESFPLTVTSAQKNPTAFYLCASSQGKGTGRVRTQYFGPGTRLLVL.

This sequence joins TRBV6-5 and TRBJ2-2; D is possibly TRBD2 (5 bases). This CDR3 region has 13 residues. Germline CDR1 is MNHEY and CDR2 is SVGAGI. Trimming pared 8 bases from V and 4 bases from J, leaving 11 bases between. The chain's CDR3 is CASVDSVTGELFF. The CDR3 region has the DNA TGTGCCAGCGTCGATAGCGTCACCGGGGAGCTGTTTTTT.

The gene calls are TRBV5-1 and TRBJ2-7; weak D call: TRBD2 (6 bases). Germline loops: CDR1 SGHRS, CDR2 YFSETQ. The V gene lost 2 bases and the J gene lost 4 bases, with 13 bases spanning the gap. The CDR3 runs 14 residues. The CDR3, as DNA: TGCGCCAGCAGCTTCTCTGGCGGGGTGTACGAGCAGTACTTC. Its protein is CASSFSGGVYEQYF.